The sequence of this T cell receptor (beta chain) was determined in a study of OX40 agonist ivuxolimab in advanced cancers. Broadly, across the study: Ivuxolimab, which targeted the costimulatory receptor OX40 (CD134), was an agonistic, fully human IgG2 monoclonal antibody. Intravenous ivuxolimab was administered to patients every 2 weeks at six dose levels: 0.01, 0.1, 0.3, 1.5, 3 and 10 mg/kg. In the dose-escalation cohort, 82.7% of patients were male, and the mean age was 60 years with a range of roughly 20 to 79. Peripheral TCRbeta sequencing was intended to test whether TCR sequence diversity was altered and clonal T-cell expansion was caused by ivuxolimab. Partial responses were achieved by three dose-escalation patients, of whom one had hepatocellular carcinoma and two had cutaneous melanoma. Of the approximately 54 dose-escalation patients, hepatocellular carcinoma was present in around 20, melanoma in around 15, renal cell carcinoma in 9 and head and neck cancer in 9. The paper covers the monotherapy dose-escalation part of the phase I ivuxolimab trial, which included N ≈ 50 patients. Patients were allowed to have had prior anti-PD-1, anti-PD-L1 or anti-CTLA-4 therapy, and around 43% of the dose-escalation patients had been treated with checkpoint inhibitors. Broader findings and caveats from the paper: Low levels of normalized T-cell clonal expansion were also seen in some patients who did not respond. After ivuxolimab, more expanded clones were found on average in CD8+ T cells than in CD4+ T cells. At doses of 0.1 to 3.0 mg/kg, clonal expansion of both CD4+ and CD8+ blood T cells was observed from baseline to week 6. The antigen specificity of the peripheral T cells that underwent clonal expansion was not determined. In the 0.1-3.0 mg/kg groups, partial responders were among the patients with the lowest normalized peripheral clonal expansion, particularly in CD8+ T cells.

The trial excluded patients who had a history of autoimmune disease or were on systemic immunosuppression. Peripheral blood for TCR sequencing was drawn from every dose cohort at baseline, at cycle 4 day 1 and at cycle 7 day 1. The samples were taken from a phase I, first-in-human, multicenter, open-label dose-escalation trial of ivuxolimab. Adults with locally advanced or metastatic melanoma, renal cell, hepatocellular, or head and neck squamous cell carcinoma were enrolled in the trial. Before TCR sequencing, CD4+ T cells and CD8+ T cells from peripheral blood were sorted into separate populations. Genomic DNA was isolated from the sorted cells so that the TCRbeta CDR3 region could be sequenced. The immunoSEQ Assay was used for sequencing of TCRbeta CDR3 regions. TCRdb obtained this table from immuneACCESS and retained in-frame rearrangements with V and J assigned. These tables miss some clones; where compared with another copy, unresolved V genes account for less than half of the shortfall, and the remainder is unexplained. The sample table records about 93,000 clones; 91% of these occur just once. The ten largest clones add up to 2% to 3% of the sample.

The CDR3 runs 15 amino acids, cysteine and phenylalanine included. The DNA shown is the 45-base CDR3, in frame from base 1. Trimming leaves V shorter by 4 bases and J shorter by 7 bases, with the junction holding 9 bases beyond the gene matches. CDR1 and CDR2, per the germline V gene, are SGHAT and FQNNGV. Comments on this clone: Its antigen remains unidentified. Per-nucleotide qualities are absent, and no much larger clonotype sits a single base away.

This sequence originates from an adult with an advanced solid tumor such as melanoma, head and neck, liver or kidney cancer. The starting material was CD4+ or CD8+ T cells sorted from blood, obtained in a trial of the OX40 agonist ivuxolimab. Rearrangement joined TRBV11-2 to TRBJ1-4, with 7 bases aligning to TRBD1. The CDR3 corresponds to CASSSQTGWGEKLFF. The bases read TGTGCCAGCAGCTCCCAGACAGGGTGGGGTGAAAAACTGTTTTTT.